Presented here are 3 T cell receptor beta chains from one specimen sequenced in a study of shared T cell receptors in the human thymus. TCRdb keeps only in-frame clones here, not all; method: immunoSEQ multiplex PCR. The table lists 450,000 to 650,000 clones, 75% to 85% of them singletons. This same sample was also taken into another study, of human thymus T cells.

Material for sequencing was thymocytes. The receptors here all came from a boy under two years old with a congenital heart defect.

The V gene is TRBV7-2, the J gene TRBJ2-7; 10 bases match TRBD2. The CDR3 runs to 16 residues. Germline CDR1 is SGHTA and CDR2 is FQGNSA. V lost 4 bases, J lost 4 bases, and 10 bases stayed unmatched. CDR3 loop: CASSSPLAGVAYEQYF. The DNA of the CDR3 is TGTGCCAGCAGCTCCCCCCTAGCGGGAGTCGCTTACGAGCAGTACTTC.

The chain has TRBV27 and TRBJ2-3; D perhaps matches TRBD1 (6 bases). Per the germline V gene, CDR1 is MNHEY and CDR2 is SMNVEV (reference sequence). Trimming took 2 bases from V and 13 from J, leaving 22 bases between them. The CDR3 sequence is 15 residues long. The DNA for the CDR3 is TGTGCCAGCAGTTTAACACGGGACACCCGCCTGAAGAAGTATTTT. Translating gives CASSLTRDTRLKKYF.

The chain combines TRBV7-6 with TRBJ2-3; D may be TRBD1 (6 bases). Germline V gives CDR1 SGHVS, CDR2 FNYEAQ. Trimming took 7 bases from V and 2 from J, leaving 16 bases between them. The CDR3 contains 15 residues. The CDR3 reads CASTPEGDITDTQYF. CDR3 DNA sequence: TGTGCCAGCACCCCAGAGGGGGATATCACAGATACGCAGTATTTT.